This T cell receptor (beta chain) comes out of a study of T cells in tumors after PD-1 blockade. For the study at large: Patients had no prior checkpoint blockade, systemic immunosuppressants, or anti-cancer therapy within 4 weeks.

TCRdb's copy holds only in-frame clones and misses some; the assay was immunoSEQ multiplex PCR. Of about 5,800 clones in the sample, roughly two thirds are singletons; the top ten hold about 5.1%. This clone has a single count. Per the germline V gene, CDR1 is MNHEY and CDR2 is SMNVEV (reference sequence). The CDR3 spans 18 residues. J lost 1 base, V lost 0 bases, and 12 bases had no gene match. This rearrangement joins TRBV27 to TRBJ2-7; 7 bases line up with TRBD2. This specimen consisted of tumor tissue, obtained before anti-PD-1 treatment. This TCR derives from a human donor with basal cell carcinoma. This chain's CDR3 is CASSLSTPPRGGSYEQYF. CDR3 sequence (DNA): TGTGCCAGCAGTTTATCCACACCTCCTCGCGGGGGTTCCTACGAGCAGTACTTC.